These 18 T cell receptor beta chains came from one sample sequenced in a study of CD8 T cells in Susac syndrome. Random hexamers primed reverse transcription of about 0.5 to 1 ug RNA. TCRdb reanalysed the immunoSEQ multiplex PCR reads using MiXCR and keeps one entry per CDR3 protein. Of under 200,000 distinct CDR3 sequences listed, about 91% are singletons. Material for sequencing was CD4+ T cells from PBMCs. The receptor source for this set is a human donor with Susac syndrome.

The chain uses TRBV5-4 and TRBJ1-1, with 8 bases matching TRBD1. With 4 bases clipped from V and 1 base from J, the junction kept 6 bases outside the gene matches. Germline V gene data show CDR1 as SGHNT and CDR2 as YYREEE (reference sequence). The CDR3 loop spans 15 amino acids. This CDR3 reads CASSQRQGKNTEAFF. The DNA for the CDR3 is TGTGCCAGCAGCCAGAGACAGGGGAAGAACACTGAAGCTTTCTTT. Full variable domain (rest looked up from reference TRBV5-4 and TRBJ1-1): ETGVTQSPTHLIKTRGQQVTLRCSSQSGHNTVSWYQQALGQGPQFIFQYYREEENGRGNFPPRFSGLQFPNYSSELNVNALELDDSALYLCASSQRQGKNTEAFFGQGTRLTVV.

The chain is built from TRBV7-2 and TRBJ2-7; D uncertain. The CDR3 loop spans 16 amino acids. The V gene's germline CDR1 is SGHTA and CDR2 FQGNSA. The V gene lost 2 bases and the J gene lost 2 bases, with 16 bases spanning the gap. The CDR3 sequence is CASSLSSIAGTYEQYF. CDR3 sequence (DNA): TGTGCCAGCAGCTTAAGTTCTATTGCAGGAACCTACGAGCAGTACTTC. The full variable domain, in which reference TRBV7-2 and TRBJ2-7 provide the parts outside the CDR3, is GAGVSQSPSNKVTEKGKDVELRCDPISGHTALYWYRQSLGQGLEFLIYFQGNSAPDKSGLPSDRFSAERTGGSVSTLTIQRTQQEDSAVYLCASSLSSIAGTYEQYFGPGTRLTVT.

The V gene is TRBV15, the J gene TRBJ1-2, with a weak D call TRBD1 (5 bases). V lost 0 bases to trimming and J lost 5 bases, with 13 bases between them. The CDR3 is 15 residues long. CDR1 and CDR2 from the germline V gene are LNHNV and YYDKDF (reference sequence). For the CDR3, the DNA is TGTGCCACCAGCAGAGATAAAGGGACGGATTATGGCTACACCTTC. Translated, it gives CATSRDKGTDYGYTF.

The CDR3 region is CASGGAALTDQPQHF. The DNA of the CDR3 is TGCGCCAGCGGAGGGGCAGCCCTCACCGATCAGCCCCAGCATTTT. This rearrangement joins TRBV4-1 to TRBJ1-5; possibly TRBD1 for D (5 bases). From germline, CDR1 is MGHRA and CDR2 YSYEKL. The ends were cut back, 8 bases at V and 5 bases at J, with 19 bases in the middle. This CDR3 has 15 amino acids.

The gene calls are TRBV11-2 and TRBJ2-1; D unresolved. This CDR3 is 18 amino acids long. V gave up 2 bases and J gave up 0 bases, with 17 bases separating them. CDR1 and CDR2 (germline): SGHAT, FQNNGV. CDR3 nucleotides: TGTGCCAGCAGCTTATTTCTAACCGCGCTTAGCTCCTACAATGAGCAGTTCTTC. It encodes CASSLFLTALSSYNEQFF.

This clonotype has just one count. The chain recombines TRBV3-1 with TRBJ2-5, with D maybe TRBD2 (5 bases). This CDR3 is 13 amino acids long. Germline V lookup: CDR1 LGHDT, CDR2 YNNKEL (reference sequence). Deletions cut 5 bases from V and 5 bases from J, with 12 bases between. The CDR3 is CASSEGGWETQYF. The DNA of the CDR3 is TGTGCCAGCAGCGAAGGAGGTTGGGAGACCCAGTACTTC.

The CDR3 loop is CASSQVAGPTYEQYF. In DNA form, the CDR3 reads TGTGCCAGCAGCCAAGTAGCCGGGCCGACCTACGAGCAGTACTTC. The gene calls are TRBV3-1 and TRBJ2-7; D gene unclear. Germline values: CDR1 LGHDT, CDR2 YNNKEL (reference sequence). The CDR3 extends over 15 amino acids. The germline V and J ends were trimmed by 1 base and 2 bases, with 12 bases remaining between them.

The chain joins TRBV18 to TRBJ2-7; D possibly corresponds to TRBD2 (5 bases). The CDR3 consists of 17 residues. Trimming took 3 bases from V and 0 from J, leaving 18 bases between them. CDR1 and CDR2 (germline): KGHSH, LQKENI. In DNA form, the CDR3 reads TGTGCCAGCTCACCCTTACCGCCGGGGTCAAGCTCCTACGAGCAGTACTTC. Protein: CASSPLPPGSSSYEQYF.

The V gene is TRBV11-2, the J gene TRBJ2-3; TRBD1 or TRBD2 may be the D gene (5 bases each). From germline, CDR1 is SGHAT and CDR2 FQNNGV. The CDR3 contains 15 residues. The V end lost 5 bases, the J end lost 2 bases, and 14 bases lay between the germline ends. The CDR3 loop is CASSHGTENTDTQYF. The CDR3 region has the DNA TGTGCCAGCAGCCACGGGACGGAGAACACAGATACGCAGTATTTT.

V and J are TRBV10-3 and TRBJ2-2; 9 bases align to TRBD1. Germline CDR1 is ENHRY and CDR2 is SYGVKD. This CDR3 is 13 amino acids long. V gave up 6 bases and J gave up 6 bases; unmatched junction bases: 2. The CDR3 DNA follows: TGTGCCATCAGAGGGACAGGGTCCGGGGAGCTGTTTTTT. It is translated as CAIRGTGSGELFF.

The V call is TRBV3-1, the J call TRBJ2-7; maybe TRBD2 (5 bases). Germline CDR1 and CDR2: LGHDT and YNNKEL (reference sequence). This CDR3 contains 14 residues. The ends were cut back, 1 base at V and 2 bases at J, with 9 bases in the middle. The CDR3 bases are TGTGCCAGCAGCCAAGTGGGAGCCGCCTACGAGCAGTACTTC. This codes for CASSQVGAAYEQYF.

This chain uses TRBV28 with TRBJ1-5; 12 positions agree with TRBD1. Germline V CDR1 and CDR2: MDHEN, SYDVKM. This CDR3 spans 16 amino acids. J was trimmed by 5 bases and V by 3 bases; bases with no gene match: 5. The CDR3 sequence: CASSFRDRGHYQPQHF. In DNA form, the CDR3 reads TGTGCCAGCAGTTTTCGGGACAGGGGGCATTATCAGCCCCAGCATTTT.

V is TRBV30 and J is TRBJ2-1; 7 bases agree with TRBD1. The germline V gene has CDR1 GTSNPN and CDR2 SVGIG (reference sequence). The V and J ends lost 5 bases and 9 bases, in that order; junction bases with no gene match: 7. The CDR3 extends over 12 amino acids. Here the CDR3 reads CAWGQEKGEQFF. CDR3 DNA sequence: TGTGCCTGGGGACAGGAAAAGGGTGAGCAGTTCTTC.

V is TRBV5-6 and J is TRBJ1-1, with a possible D match to TRBD1 (6 bases). There are 16 residues in the CDR3. Germline values: CDR1 SGHDT, CDR2 YYEEEE. Trimming took 3 bases from V and 1 from J, leaving 16 bases between them. Written as DNA, the CDR3 is TGTGCCAGCAGCTATATTTCCGGACAGAGGAACACTGAAGCTTTCTTT. This gives the protein CASSYISGQRNTEAFF.

The chain carries TRBV6-2 or TRBV6-3 and TRBJ1-5; no reliable D call. This CDR3 has 12 amino acids. Germline V CDR1 and CDR2: MNHEY, SVGEGT. With 6 bases removed from V and 9 bases from J, the gap between germline ends came to 12 bases. The CDR3 protein is CASSLRGRPQHF. In DNA, the CDR3 is TGTGCCAGCAGCCTCCGTGGGCGGCCCCAGCATTTT.

The gene calls are TRBV20-1 and TRBJ2-5, with 7 bases lining up with TRBD1. Germline lookup yields CDR1 DFQATT and CDR2 SNEGSKA (reference sequence). The V and J ends lost 5 bases and 4 bases, in that order; junction bases with no gene match: 7. This CDR3 comprises 13 residues. CDR3 region: CSAARQGRETQYF. The CDR3 DNA sequence: TGCAGTGCTGCAAGACAGGGAAGAGAGACCCAGTACTTC.

V usage is TRBV4-1 and J usage is TRBJ2-7, with 9 bases lining up with TRBD2. The germline CDR1 and CDR2 sequences are MGHRA and YSYEKL. J lost 3 bases, V lost 3 bases, and 9 bases had no gene match. There are 16 residues in the CDR3. The CDR3: CASSHGSERGVYEQYF. CDR3 coding DNA: TGCGCCAGCAGCCATGGTTCGGAGCGGGGGGTCTACGAGCAGTACTTC.

The rearrangement uses TRBV20-1 and TRBJ2-3, with D perhaps matching TRBD2 (6 bases). The CDR3 has 14 amino acids. Trimming pared 6 bases from V and 1 base from J, leaving 14 bases between. Germline V CDR1 and CDR2: DFQATT, SNEGSKA (reference sequence). The DNA of the CDR3 is TGCAGTGCCCCGCGGGGATCGGGCACAGATACGCAGTATTTT. It encodes CSAPRGSGTDTQYF.